This T cell receptor (beta chain) derives from a study of Graves' ophthalmopathy and Graves' hyperthyroidism. Study-level background: Peripheral blood was gathered at the point of initial diagnosis, before any treatment started.

This CDR3 is built from 15 residues. Germline V lookup: CDR1 SGHRS, CDR2 YFSETQ. Trimming took 4 bases from V and 0 from J, leaving 13 bases between them. Being free of ophthalmopathy for 18 months of follow-up defined stable hyperthyroidism. Serum thyroxine and TRAb, along with clinical symptoms, thyroid ultrasound and orbital computed tomography, were what diagnosis relied on. The study amplified TCR beta CDR3 regions using RNA transcripts. The workflow started with a first-round RT-PCR run with HTBI primers and then moved on to a second-round multiplex PCR. MiXCR, run by TCRdb on the multiplex PCR reads, gives a single entry per CDR3 protein. There are just over 600,000 distinct CDR3 sequences in the sample; over 20% occur only once, and around 6.5% lies in the top ten. The table lists this clonotype with many counts.

The origin of this receptor is a woman under 30 with stable Graves' hyperthyroidism. Some clones in this sample may be carry-over from other donors' samples. The specimen sequenced was peripheral blood. V and J are TRBV5-1 and TRBJ2-5; perhaps TRBD1 as D (6 bases). DNA for the CDR3: TGCGCCAGCAGCATAACCGGGACAAACCAAGAGACCCAGTACTTC. This encodes CASSITGTNQETQYF.